The 25 T cell receptor beta chains reported below all come from one sample, sequenced in a study of beta chain features in type 1 diabetes (dated by TCRdb to between 2018 and 2020). The investigation overall reported the following: In all four CD4+ subsets, TCRB CDR3 length was moderately but significantly shorter in type 1 diabetes patients.

Libraries were built with the immunoSEQ multiplex PCR assay. The entire amount of isolated RNA was reverse transcribed using the High Capacity cDNA Reverse Transcription Kit, so the sequenced TCRB transcripts were expressed ones. Sourced from immuneACCESS, this table was stored by TCRdb with only in-frame sequences that have V and J called. A share of the clones is absent; for the studies checked, an unresolved V gene accounts for under half, and the remainder has no known explanation. Present in this sample are hundreds of thousands of clones, about 13% of which were seen just once. Of the sample, about 0.016% is held by the ten largest clones. No antigens are known for them. Sequencing used naive CD4+ T cells from blood. The cell subset or site label here, explained by the study, means: true naive CD4+ T cells. The receptors come from a man aged 25 to 40 with type 1 diabetes.

This clone was seen a few times. CDR3 sequence reads: CASSTALGAGATPNNEQFF. CDR3 nucleotide sequence: TGTGCCAGCAGCACAGCTTTGGGGGCAGGGGCCACTCCTAACAATGAGCAGTTCTTC. V gene TRBV5-4 combines with J gene TRBJ2-1; TRBD1 is a possible D gene (6 bases). The V gene's germline CDR1 is SGHNT and CDR2 YYREEE (reference sequence). With 4 bases removed from V and 5 bases from J, the gap between germline ends came to 28 bases. This CDR3 comprises 19 residues.

The chain couples TRBV5-1 to TRBJ1-2; D remains ambiguous. Trimming pared 0 bases from V and 4 bases from J, leaving 13 bases between. Germline-derived CDR1 and CDR2 are SGHRS and YFSETQ. The CDR3 runs to 15 residues. The CDR3 here is CASSLDPVSSYGYTF. The CDR3 DNA is TGCGCCAGCAGCTTGGACCCGGTATCCTCCTATGGCTACACCTTC.

This clone was seen only a few times. The V and J genes are TRBV9 and TRBJ2-2, with 8 bases matching TRBD2. The CDR3 is 16 amino acids. V shed 0 bases and J 6 bases; nucleotides not matched to a gene: 7. Per the germline V gene, CDR1 is SGDLS and CDR2 is YYNGEE. The CDR3 coding sequence is TGTGCCAGCAGCGTAGTTTCCGGACTAGCAGCCGGGGAGCTGTTTTTT. Translation gives CASSVVSGLAAGELFF.

This sequence joins TRBV13 and TRBJ1-3; D remains ambiguous. V was clipped by 3 bases and J by 0 bases, with 6 bases between them. CDR3 size: 14 residues. Germline CDR1 PRHDT, CDR2 FYEKMQ (reference sequence). The CDR3 protein is CASSFSGSGNTIYF. CDR3 coding DNA: TGTGCCAGCAGCTTTTCGGGCTCTGGAAACACCATATATTTT.

This sequence joins TRBV27 and TRBJ2-5; D possibly corresponds to TRBD2 (7 bases). Per germline, CDR1 MNHEY and CDR2 SMNVEV (reference sequence). The CDR3 runs to 15 residues. The V end lost 4 bases, the J end lost 7 bases, and 19 bases lay between the germline ends. CDR3 DNA sequence: TGTGCCAGCAGTTGGGGGGGCGGAAGGCAAACGACCCAGTACTTC. Translated, it gives CASSWGGGRQTTQYF.

This clone was recorded a few times. This chain joins TRBV19 and TRBJ2-7, with 11 bases fitting TRBD2. Germline loops: CDR1 LNHDA, CDR2 SQIVND (reference sequence). The CDR3 loop spans 14 amino acids. V dropped 4 bases and J dropped 7; count of bases not matched to a gene: 6. The CDR3 here is CASSTDRLAGEQYF. In DNA, the CDR3 is TGTGCCAGTAGTACCGATCGACTAGCGGGAGAGCAGTACTTC.

The sample holds a few counts of this clone. Other DNA sequences in the same sample also yield this CDR3. The chain recombines TRBV30 with TRBJ1-5; D gene uncertain. Germline V gives CDR1 GTSNPN, CDR2 SVGIG (reference sequence). This CDR3 is built from 12 residues. Between the trimmed V and J ends, which lost 1 base and 6 bases, there was a span of 7 bases. Here the CDR3 reads CAWSGSGQPQHF. CDR3 nucleotide sequence: TGTGCCTGGAGTGGGAGTGGTCAGCCCCAGCATTTT.

This chain joins TRBV19 and TRBJ2-1, with 8 nucleotides matching TRBD2. CDR3 size: 13 residues. The V segment lost 5 bases and the J segment 9 bases; nucleotides outside the gene matches: 6. Germline V CDR1 and CDR2: LNHDA, SQIVND (reference sequence). CDR3 in amino acids: CASSPGLVSEQFF. In DNA, the CDR3 is TGTGCCAGTAGTCCGGGACTAGTGTCTGAGCAGTTCTTC.

This clone was seen a handful of times. V is TRBV10-3 and J is TRBJ2-1; 7 bases map to TRBD2. The CDR3 is 14 residues long. V shed 8 bases and J 0 bases; nucleotides not matched to a gene: 4. Germline assignment: CDR1 ENHRY and CDR2 SYGVKD. In nucleotides, the CDR3 is TGTGCCATCGGGGGGGATAGCTCCTACAATGAGCAGTTCTTC. Its protein is CAIGGDSSYNEQFF.

The rearrangement uses TRBV2 and TRBJ1-5; D remains ambiguous. V was cut by 4 bases and J by 1 base, with 5 bases left in between. The V gene's germline CDR1 is SNHLY and CDR2 FYNNEI. The CDR3 extends over 13 amino acids. CDR3 region: CASSGESNQPQHF. The CDR3 bases are TGTGCCAGCAGTGGAGAGAGCAATCAGCCCCAGCATTTT.

This clone came up a few times. This chain joins TRBV19 and TRBJ2-1; 12 bases are a match to TRBD2. The CDR3 consists of 16 residues. The germline gives CDR1 LNHDA, CDR2 SQIVND (reference sequence). The trim removed 4 bases at V and 7 bases at J, leaving 8 bases unmatched. CDR3 nucleotide sequence: TGTGCCAGTAGTAATCCGACTAGCGGGAGTGGGAATGAGCAGTTCTTC. Its translation is CASSNPTSGSGNEQFF.

The J gene is TRBJ1-1, the V gene TRBV5-6; D might be TRBD1 (6 bases). This CDR3 contains 15 residues. In germline, CDR1 is SGHDT, CDR2 YYEEEE. V dropped 4 bases and J dropped 0 bases, with 13 bases sitting between them. The CDR3 spells CASSPRQGLNTEAFF. For the CDR3, the DNA is TGTGCCAGCAGCCCACGGCAGGGGCTGAACACTGAAGCTTTCTTT.

This clone has more than one count but fewer than ten. V gene TRBV10-3 combines with J gene TRBJ2-7; TRBD2 agrees at 11 bases. Losses at the gene ends were 0 bases for V and 5 bases for J; bases not matched to a gene: 3. The CDR3 covers 15 residues. Germline CDR1 and CDR2: ENHRY and SYGVKD. The CDR3 loop is CAISESSLAGDEQYF. The CDR3 DNA sequence: TGTGCCATCAGTGAGTCGTCACTAGCGGGAGACGAGCAGTACTTC.

This sequence joins TRBV5-1 and TRBJ1-1; D is possibly TRBD1 (6 bases). This CDR3 has 14 amino acids. The V gene lost 2 bases and the J gene lost 3 bases, with 11 bases spanning the gap. Per germline, CDR1 SGHRS and CDR2 YFSETQ. CDR3 in amino acids: CASSFSGVHTEAFF. DNA of the CDR3: TGCGCCAGCAGCTTCTCAGGGGTACACACTGAAGCTTTCTTT.

This clone was counted between two and nine times. V and J are TRBV28 and TRBJ1-2, with TRBD1 identical over 7 bases. Losses at the gene ends were 6 bases for V and 8 bases for J; bases not matched to a gene: 15. This CDR3 is 15 amino acids long. Germline values: CDR1 MDHEN, CDR2 SYDVKM. The CDR3, as DNA: TGTGCCAGCAGGGAACCAGGGACAGCCAGCGGGGGCTACACCTTC. It specifies CASREPGTASGGYTF.

The chain recombines TRBV21-1 with TRBJ2-1; no check of the table's D call, TRBD2, against the DNA was made. TRBV21-1 constitutes a pseudogene. This CDR3 comprises 13 residues. The CDR3, as DNA: TGTGCCAGGACGGGCCTAGCCCTCAATGAGCAGTTCTTC. It codes for CARTGLALNEQFF.

This clone was found a few times. The chain recombines TRBV6-6 with TRBJ2-7; D unclear. V lost 4 bases to trimming and J lost 3 bases, with 4 bases between them. Germline CDR1 reads MNHNY; CDR2 reads SVGAGI (reference sequence). The CDR3 has 11 amino acids. CDR3 amino acids: CASSSNYEQYF. CDR3 sequence (DNA): TGTGCCAGCAGTTCTAACTACGAGCAGTACTTC.

This clone was picked up a small number of times. The CDR3 coding sequence is TGTGCCAGCAGTTTGACAGGGAGCAATCAGCCCCAGCATTTT. Translating gives CASSLTGSNQPQHF. The V gene is TRBV28, the J gene TRBJ1-5, with 7 bases that match TRBD1. Germline V gene data show CDR1 as MDHEN and CDR2 as SYDVKM. The CDR3 spans 14 residues. J lost 1 base, V lost 3 bases, and 0 bases had no gene match. The whole variable domain, filled in from reference TRBV28 and TRBJ1-5, reads DVKVTQSSRYLVKRTGEKVFLECVQDMDHENMFWYRQDPGLGLRLIYFSYDVKMKEKGDIPEGYSVSREKKERFSLILESASTNQTSMYLCASSLTGSNQPQHFGDGTRLSIL.

This clone was counted only a few times. The chain joins TRBV9 to TRBJ2-1, with D possibly matching TRBD1 (9 bases). Looked up from germline, CDR1 is SGDLS and CDR2 is YYNGEE. V was cut by 4 bases and J by 8 bases, with 22 bases left in between. This CDR3 comprises 16 residues. The CDR3 sequence is CASSLRGTGTRDEQFF. DNA for the CDR3: TGTGCCAGCAGCCTACGCGGGACAGGGACTAGGGATGAGCAGTTCTTC.

This chain connects TRBV29-1 to TRBJ2-7; TRBD1 agrees at 9 bases. This CDR3 region has 13 residues. Germline CDR1 SQVTM, CDR2 ANQGSEA. V shed 6 bases and J 4 bases; nucleotides not matched to a gene: 7. The CDR3 DNA follows: TGCAGCGTCAGGACAGGGGAAGTTTACGAGCAGTACTTC. Translating gives CSVRTGEVYEQYF.

The chain carries TRBV5-4 and TRBJ2-3, with 8 positions matching TRBD2. With 0 bases clipped from V and 2 bases from J, the junction kept 8 bases outside the gene matches. Germline CDR1 SGHNT, CDR2 YYREEE (reference sequence). This CDR3 has 17 residues. The CDR3 nucleotides read TGTGCCAGCAGCTTGGTAGCGGGAAGGATTAACACAGATACGCAGTATTTT. Protein product: CASSLVAGRINTDTQYF. Full variable domain (missing parts from reference TRBV5-4 and TRBJ2-3): ETGVTQSPTHLIKTRGQQVTLRCSSQSGHNTVSWYQQALGQGPQFIFQYYREEENGRGNFPPRFSGLQFPNYSSELNVNALELDDSALYLCASSLVAGRINTDTQYFGPGTRLTVL.

This clone was recorded a few times. The genes are TRBV5-4 and TRBJ2-3; TRBD2 might be the D (7 bases). Trimming left V 5 bases short and J 0 bases short, with 19 bases between. The length of the CDR3 is 17 residues. Per germline, CDR1 SGHNT and CDR2 YYREEE (reference sequence). CDR3 in amino acids: CASSWGGQALSTDTQYF. CDR3 in DNA: TGTGCCAGCAGTTGGGGGGGGCAGGCGCTTAGCACAGATACGCAGTATTTT.

The chain carries TRBV15 and TRBJ2-1; D is uncertain. Deletions cut 1 base from V and 0 bases from J, with 7 bases between. The CDR3 loop spans 15 amino acids. The germline CDR1 and CDR2 sequences are LNHNV and YYDKDF (reference sequence). CDR3 sequence reads: CATSRGSSSYNEQFF. The CDR3 nucleotides are TGTGCCACCAGCAGAGGGTCTAGCTCCTACAATGAGCAGTTCTTC.

This clone was counted between two and nine times. The chain joins TRBV19 to TRBJ1-2; no definite D call. The germline V gene encodes CDR1 LNHDA and CDR2 SQIVND (reference sequence). V was pared by 2 bases and J by 4 bases, with 8 bases between. The CDR3 spans 13 residues. This CDR3 is CASSISSSYGYTF. CDR3 DNA: TGTGCCAGTAGTATATCCTCTTCCTATGGCTACACCTTC.

CDR3 nucleotide sequence: TGTGCCAGCAGTCCGACAGATTCTGGGGCCAACGTCCTGACTTTC. This sequence encodes CASSPTDSGANVLTF. This chain connects TRBV6-1 to TRBJ2-6; D is perhaps TRBD1 (5 bases). Germline V gene data show CDR1 as MNHNS and CDR2 as SASEGT. CDR3 length equals 15 residues. The ends were cut back, 5 bases at V and 1 base at J, with 9 bases in the middle.